These 18 T cell receptor beta chains share one sample of origin, sequenced in a study of T cells in Graves' hyperthyroidism and ophthalmopathy. Amplification yielded TCR beta CDR3 regions, with RNA transcripts as the source. The study used the HTBI primer set for a first-round RT-PCR of the TCR CDR3. TCRdb reprocessed the multiplex PCR reads with MiXCR, giving one entry per CDR3 protein. This sample has some 720,000 distinct CDR3 sequences, with roughly 17% found just once. Sequencing was performed on blood. All receptors come from a man aged 18 to 30 with Graves' hyperthyroidism.

This clonotype came up many times. The rearrangement joins TRBV30 to TRBJ2-7; D gene uncertain. The V end lost 2 bases, the J end lost 3 bases, and 11 bases lay between the germline ends. The germline gives CDR1 GTSNPN, CDR2 SVGIG (reference sequence). This CDR3 region has 13 residues. The CDR3 bases are TGTGCCTGGAGTAAGAGCTTGGGCTACGAGCAGTACTTC. It translates to CAWSKSLGYEQYF.

The J gene is TRBJ1-4, the V gene TRBV7-9; 10 nucleotides agree with TRBD1. The V and J ends lost 4 bases and 7 bases, in that order; junction bases with no gene match: 3. The CDR3 has 14 residues. Germline V gene lookup returns CDR1 SEHNR and CDR2 FQNEAQ (reference sequence). Here the CDR3 DNA reads TGTGCCAGCAGCTGGGACAGGGGAGGTGAAAAACTGTTTTTT. Protein product: CASSWDRGGEKLFF.

In this sample, this clonotype turned up many times. The chain couples TRBV12-5 to TRBJ1-1; possible D gene TRBD1, 5 bases. Trimming removed 7 bases at V and 4 bases at J, with 13 bases between. CDR3 size: 13 residues. Germline assignment: CDR1 LGHNT and CDR2 FRNRAP. CDR3 in DNA: TGTGCTAGTGATGCCTCGAGGGGCACTGAAGCTTTCTTT. Translating gives CASDASRGTEAFF.

This clonotype was counted once. The chain links TRBV7-9 to TRBJ2-7; D could derive from TRBD1 or TRBD2 (6 bases each). CDR1 SEHNR and CDR2 FQNEAQ come from the germline V gene (reference sequence). This CDR3 is 15 amino acids long. Trimming pared 5 bases from V and 2 bases from J, leaving 16 bases between. In DNA form, the CDR3 reads TGTGCCAGCAGCCTACAGGGAGGTGGAGCCTACGAGCAGTACTTC. It codes for CASSLQGGGAYEQYF.

DNA for the CDR3: TGTGCCAGCAGCTTATACGCAGGGTATGGCTACACCTTC. Translated, it gives CASSLYAGYGYTF. V usage is TRBV7-2 and J usage is TRBJ1-2; perhaps TRBD1 as D (5 bases). Trimming took off 2 bases at V and 5 bases at J, with 9 bases between the two ends. Germline V lookup: CDR1 SGHTA, CDR2 FQGNSA. The CDR3 length is 13 residues.

This clonotype showed up many times. The rearrangement links TRBV12-3 or TRBV12-4 to TRBJ1-1; TRBD1 aligns across 9 bases. The CDR3 consists of 16 residues. The junction had 6 bases not matched to a gene; V was cut back by 4 bases and J by 0 bases. The CDR3 DNA reads TGTGCCAGCAGTTCCGGGACAGGGCTTATGAACACTGAAGCTTTCTTT. This gives the protein CASSSGTGLMNTEAFF.

In its sample, this clonotype was seen many times. The chain combines TRBV28 with TRBJ1-1; 11 bases agree with TRBD1. This CDR3 has 15 residues. The ends lost 5 bases at V and 4 bases at J; junction bases unmatched: 6. Germline V gene sequence: CDR1 MDHEN, CDR2 SYDVKM. This CDR3 is CASSLGGQGGTEAFF. The CDR3 coding sequence is TGTGCCAGCAGTCTAGGGGGACAGGGGGGCACTGAAGCTTTCTTT.

In regard to this clonotype: The conserved phenylalanine or tryptophan normally closing the CDR3 is absent here, so this likely arose from a read error. V is TRBV28 and J is TRBJ2-1; a weak D match, TRBD1 (6 bases). This CDR3 has 18 residues. In germline, CDR1 is MDHEN, CDR2 SYDVKM. Trimming took off 2 bases at V and 2 bases at J, with 19 bases between the two ends. The CDR3 DNA follows: TGTGCCAGCAGTTTACTTATCCCGACAGGAAAACCCTACAATGAGCAGTTCCTC. This sequence encodes CASSLLIPTGKPYNEQFL.

The sample holds a few counts of this clonotype. This chain links TRBV2 with TRBJ1-2, with D perhaps TRBD1 (5 bases). Germline V lookup: CDR1 SNHLY, CDR2 FYNNEI. There are 15 residues in the CDR3. Trimming removed 6 bases at V and 3 bases at J, with 17 bases between. CDR3 bases: TGTGCCAGCAGGGGCTTAAAGGGGCAGGACTATGGCTACACCTTC. Translating it yields CASRGLKGQDYGYTF.

This clonotype has only a few counts. The chain has TRBV27 and TRBJ1-6; tentatively, D is TRBD1 (5 bases). Germline V gene lookup returns CDR1 MNHEY and CDR2 SMNVEV (reference sequence). CDR3 size: 15 residues. Trimming removed 7 bases at V and 6 bases at J, with 16 bases between. CDR3 in DNA: TGTGCCAGCACCGAGATGGGGCAGGGTAATTCACCCCTCCACTTT. This sequence encodes CASTEMGQGNSPLHF.

There are many counts of this clonotype. This chain uses TRBV20-1 with TRBJ2-1; 8 nucleotides align to TRBD2. The J segment lost 0 bases and the V segment lost 1 base, leaving 8 bases of the junction unmatched. Germline V gives CDR1 DFQATT, CDR2 SNEGSKA (reference sequence). This CDR3 contains 17 residues. CDR3 amino acids: CSARGTSGGSSYNEQFF. As DNA, the CDR3 is TGCAGTGCTAGAGGAACTAGCGGTGGGAGCTCCTACAATGAGCAGTTCTTC.

This clonotype occurred many times. The rearrangement links TRBV20-1 to TRBJ2-7; 7 nucleotides match TRBD1. The V and J ends lost 1 base and 9 bases, in that order; junction bases with no gene match: 6. CDR3 length: 12 amino acids. The germline CDR1 and CDR2 sequences are DFQATT and SNEGSKA (reference sequence). CDR3 bases: TGCAGTGCTAGAGGGCGAGGGGGCGGGCAGTACTTC. This translates into CSARGRGGGQYF.

This clonotype was seen a few times. The chain employs TRBV5-1 and TRBJ1-2; D might be TRBD1 (6 bases). V lost 4 bases and J lost 4, with 17 bases in between. The germline V gene has CDR1 SGHRS and CDR2 YFSETQ. The CDR3 runs 15 residues. For the CDR3, the DNA is TGCGCCAGCAGCCCGGATACCGGGGGCGGCTATGGCTACACCTTC. Its protein product is CASSPDTGGGYGYTF.

The DNA for the CDR3 is TGTGCCAGCAGTTCGGGACTAGCGGGCTACCCGAGCTCCTACGAGCAGTACTTC. It yields the protein CASSSGLAGYPSSYEQYF. The rearrangement uses TRBV12-3 or TRBV12-4 and TRBJ2-7, with 12 bases fitting TRBD2. The J segment lost 0 bases and the V segment lost 4 bases, leaving 10 bases of the junction unmatched. The CDR3 spans 18 residues.

This clonotype was seen repeatedly, ten times or more. The chain couples TRBV15 to TRBJ2-5; D is perhaps TRBD1 or TRBD2 (5 bases each). Trimming cost V 8 bases and J 4 bases, with 8 bases left between them. The CDR3 length is 11 residues. CDR1 LNHNV and CDR2 YYDKDF come from the germline V gene (reference sequence). CDR3 in amino acids: CATQRGETQYF. The DNA for the CDR3 is TGTGCCACCCAGAGGGGAGAGACCCAGTACTTC.

This clonotype was recorded at least ten times. The V and J genes are TRBV6-1 and TRBJ2-7, with TRBD1 matching 9 bases. This CDR3 is built from 14 residues. The J segment lost 4 bases and the V segment lost 6 bases, leaving 7 bases of the junction unmatched. Germline lookup yields CDR1 MNHNS and CDR2 SASEGT. DNA for the CDR3: TGTGCCAGCAGCCGCCCGGGACAGGGATACGAGCAGTACTTC. Amino acid sequence: CASSRPGQGYEQYF.

This clonotype was seen only once. The chain carries TRBV24-1 and TRBJ2-3; 11 nucleotides line up with TRBD2. The CDR3 has 17 residues. From germline, CDR1 is KGHDR and CDR2 SFDVKD. With V trimmed by 2 bases and J by 6 bases, 9 bases remained unmatched. CDR3 in amino acids: CATSDSGTSGLRDTQYF. CDR3 DNA: TGTGCCACCAGTGATTCCGGGACTAGCGGCCTTCGGGATACGCAGTATTTT.

In this sample, this clonotype turned up a few times. The genes are TRBV6-5 and TRBJ2-1; the match to TRBD2 covers 7 bases. The CDR3 runs to 14 residues. CDR1 is MNHEY and CDR2 is SVGAGI in the germline V gene. V shed 7 bases and J 0 bases; nucleotides not matched to a gene: 3. CDR3 bases: TGTGCCAGCATGTTAGCGGGCTCCTACAATGAGCAGTTCTTC. Amino acids: CASMLAGSYNEQFF.